What follows describes a single T cell receptor beta chain. Study processing details: Amplification of reference gene primers was used by the study to estimate nucleated cell counts. Assay: immunoSEQ multiplex PCR; the TCRdb copy retains only in-frame clones and omits some. That table gives V, J and clone size, and the DNA gave D and trimming. The table shows 120,000 or so clones, with roughly 87% occurring only once. This sample was taken from a study of blood T cell repertoires in COVID-19. Study-wide background: Acute and convalescent COVID-19 specimens originated in the United States, Italy and Spain. Sample material is recorded as cDNA or gDNA derived from T cells, B-cell-depleted T cells, or PBMCs.

The length of the CDR3 is 15 residues. The germline V gene has CDR1 LGHNA and CDR2 YNFKEQ. With V trimmed by 1 base and J by 6 bases, 3 bases remained unmatched. The rearrangement uses TRBV4-2 and TRBJ1-4; 9 bases are shared with TRBD1. Source material: peripheral blood. The receptor was derived from an elderly man with active or convalescent COVID-19. For the CDR3, the DNA is TGTGCCAGCAGCCAAGGGGACAGGGAGGATGAAAAACTGTTTTTT. Translation: CASSQGDREDEKLFF.